This T cell receptor (beta chain) comes out of a study of tumor-infiltrating lymphocytes in primary liver carcinoma. Turning to the study itself: Men and women, 30 to 69 years of age, made up the patients.

A primer in the constant region served to generate TCR beta cDNA from roughly 450 ng of total RNA. A slightly modified ARM-PCR protocol with three nested multiplex PCR rounds produced these TCR beta libraries. Use of TRBV1-TRBV30 forward primers with a C-beta reverse primer characterized the first two PCR rounds, which lasted around 9 cycles each. TCRdb reanalysed the multiplex PCR reads using MiXCR and keeps one entry per CDR3 protein. In the table there are 100,000 to 150,000 distinct CDR3 sequences, 64% of which are singletons. The germline gives CDR1 SEHNR, CDR2 FQNEAQ (reference sequence). The CDR3 loop spans 15 amino acids. Trimming removed 5 bases from V and 7 bases from J; junction bases left unmatched: 13. Each 20-30 mg portion of unsorted bulk tissue served as the source for co-extraction of RNA and DNA. This clonotype has just one count.

The material sequenced was liver tumor tissue from sampling region 3. This sample's subset: tumor region T3, left-lateral pole. The TCR was taken from a woman aged 55-69 years with primary liver carcinoma and hepatitis B virus infection. This sequence joins TRBV7-9 and TRBJ2-7, with TRBD2 identical over 8 bases. The CDR3 DNA reads as TGTGCCAGCAGCCGGGGGGGGGGCTCCGGGGGAGAGCAGTACTTC. This translates into CASSRGGGSGGEQYF. Full variable domain (missing parts from reference TRBV7-9 and TRBJ2-7): DTGVSQNPRHKITKRGQNVTFRCDPISEHNRLYWYRQTLGQGPEFLTYFQNEAQLEKSRLLSDRFSAERPKGSFSTLEIQRTEQGDSAMYLCASSRGGGSGGEQYFGPGTRLTVT.